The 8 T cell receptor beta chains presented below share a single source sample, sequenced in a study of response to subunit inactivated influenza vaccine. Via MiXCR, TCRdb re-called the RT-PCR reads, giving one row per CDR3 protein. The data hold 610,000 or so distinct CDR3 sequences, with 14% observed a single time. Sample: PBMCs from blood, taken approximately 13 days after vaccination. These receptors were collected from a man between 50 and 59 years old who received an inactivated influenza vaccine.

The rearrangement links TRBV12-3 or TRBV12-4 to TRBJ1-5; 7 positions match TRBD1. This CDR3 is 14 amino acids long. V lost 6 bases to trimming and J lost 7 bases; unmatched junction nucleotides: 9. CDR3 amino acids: CASSISGGNQPQHF. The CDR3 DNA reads TGTGCCAGCAGCATATCAGGGGGTAACCAGCCCCAGCATTTT.

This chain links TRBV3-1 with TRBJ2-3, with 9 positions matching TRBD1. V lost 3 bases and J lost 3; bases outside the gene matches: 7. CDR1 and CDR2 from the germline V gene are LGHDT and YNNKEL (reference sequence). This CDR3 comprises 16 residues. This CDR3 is CASSHPGQGKTDTQYF. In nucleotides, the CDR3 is TGTGCCAGCAGCCACCCCGGACAGGGGAAAACAGATACGCAGTATTTT.

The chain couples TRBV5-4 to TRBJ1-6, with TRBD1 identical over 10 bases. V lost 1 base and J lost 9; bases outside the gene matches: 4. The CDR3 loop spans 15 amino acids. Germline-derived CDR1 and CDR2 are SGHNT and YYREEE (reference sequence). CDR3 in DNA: TGTGCCAGCAGCTTGCTTGGGACAGGGGTTTCACCCCTCCACTTT. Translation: CASSLLGTGVSPLHF. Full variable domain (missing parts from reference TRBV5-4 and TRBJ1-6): ETGVTQSPTHLIKTRGQQVTLRCSSQSGHNTVSWYQQALGQGPQFIFQYYREEENGRGNFPPRFSGLQFPNYSSELNVNALELDDSALYLCASSLLGTGVSPLHFGNGTRLTVT.

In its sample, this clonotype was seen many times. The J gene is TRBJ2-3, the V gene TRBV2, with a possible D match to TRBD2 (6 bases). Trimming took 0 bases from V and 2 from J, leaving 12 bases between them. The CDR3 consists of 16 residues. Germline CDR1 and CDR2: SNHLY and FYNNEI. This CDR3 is CASSEASGTNTDTQYF. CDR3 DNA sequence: TGTGCCAGCAGTGAAGCTAGCGGAACAAACACAGATACGCAGTATTTT.

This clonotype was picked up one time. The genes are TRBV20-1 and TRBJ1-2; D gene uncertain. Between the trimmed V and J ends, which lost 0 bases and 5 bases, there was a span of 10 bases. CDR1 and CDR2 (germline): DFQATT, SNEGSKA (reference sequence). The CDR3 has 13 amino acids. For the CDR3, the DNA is TGCAGTGCTAGAGAGGGCGGGCCATATGGCTACACCTTC. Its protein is CSAREGGPYGYTF.

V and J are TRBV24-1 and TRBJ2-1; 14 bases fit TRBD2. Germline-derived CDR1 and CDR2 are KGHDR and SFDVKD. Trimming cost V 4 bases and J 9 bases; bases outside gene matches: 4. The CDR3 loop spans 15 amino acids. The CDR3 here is CATSDGLAGGAEQFF. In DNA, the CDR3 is TGTGCCACCAGTGACGGACTAGCGGGAGGAGCTGAGCAGTTCTTC.

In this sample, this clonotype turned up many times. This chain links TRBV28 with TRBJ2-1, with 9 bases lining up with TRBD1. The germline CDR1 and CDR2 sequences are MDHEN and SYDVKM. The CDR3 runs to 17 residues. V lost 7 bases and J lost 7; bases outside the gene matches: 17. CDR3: CASTTLWTGVKGNEQFF. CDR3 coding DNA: TGTGCCAGCACAACACTTTGGACAGGGGTTAAGGGGAATGAGCAGTTCTTC.

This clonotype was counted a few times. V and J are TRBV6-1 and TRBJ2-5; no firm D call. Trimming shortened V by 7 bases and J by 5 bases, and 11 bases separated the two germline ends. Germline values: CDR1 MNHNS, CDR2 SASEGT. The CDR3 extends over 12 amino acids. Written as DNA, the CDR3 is TGTGCCAGCAACCTACTGACGGAGACCCAGTACTTC. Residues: CASNLLTETQYF.